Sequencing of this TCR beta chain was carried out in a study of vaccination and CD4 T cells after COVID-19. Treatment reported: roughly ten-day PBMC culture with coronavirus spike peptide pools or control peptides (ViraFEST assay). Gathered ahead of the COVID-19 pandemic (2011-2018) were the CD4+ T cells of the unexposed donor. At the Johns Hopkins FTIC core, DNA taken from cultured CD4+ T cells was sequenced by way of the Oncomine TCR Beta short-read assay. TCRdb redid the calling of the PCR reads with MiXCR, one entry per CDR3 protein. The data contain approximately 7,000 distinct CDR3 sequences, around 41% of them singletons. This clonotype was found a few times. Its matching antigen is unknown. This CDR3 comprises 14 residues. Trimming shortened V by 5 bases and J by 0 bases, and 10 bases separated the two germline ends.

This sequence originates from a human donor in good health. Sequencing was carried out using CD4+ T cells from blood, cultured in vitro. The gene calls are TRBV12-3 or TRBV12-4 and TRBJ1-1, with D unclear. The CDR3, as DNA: TGTGCCAGCAGTATACGGCGGATGAACACTGAAGCTTTCTTT. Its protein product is CASSIRRMNTEAFF.